Listed below are T cell receptor beta chains from one sample, sequenced in a study of cytomegalovirus exposure and HLA in healthy donors. Some clones are missing from TCRdb's copy, which holds only in-frame ones; the method was immunoSEQ multiplex PCR. The data show around 150,000 clones, with roughly 62% seen just once and roughly 1.8% held by the top ten. The sequenced sample consisted of PBMCs. Receptors originate from a male donor in good health and CMV-seronegative. CDR3s include the opening cysteine and the closing phenylalanine or tryptophan. D genes are given only for firm matches. Not all rows give a size; the values are once, few, many and, for expanded clones, a class.

size	V	D	length	J	CDR3
-	TRBV5-4	TRBD1	16	TRBJ1-1	CASSDPRGRTGMEAFF
-	TRBV4-1	TRBD2	13	TRBJ2-1	CASSQLKGLEQFF
-	TRBV29-1	-	13	TRBJ2-4	CSVGGIPKNIQYF
few	TRBV7-9	-	15	TRBJ2-4	CASSLRGGAKNIQYF
-	TRBV28	-	15	TRBJ1-2	CASSLPGEKVKGYTF
-	TRBV13	-	16	TRBJ2-3	CASSPALAASTDTQYF
-	TRBV28	TRBD1	15	-	CASSPLDRATYEQYF
few	TRBV5-1	-	15	TRBJ2-3	CASSPQGDYTDTQYF
few	TRBV7-8	-	15	TRBJ1-6	CASSPGQGTDSPLHF
once	TRBV14	TRBD1	15	TRBJ2-5	CASSPGQGAGETQYF
few	TRBV5-1	-	14	TRBJ1-4	CASSLNSGNEKLFF
-	TRBV5-6	-	15	TRBJ1-3	CASSLVDSFGNTIYF
-	TRBV5-6	TRBD1	19	TRBJ1-2	CASSLIGLTGGSTNYGYTF
-	TRBV5-1	TRBD1	18	TRBJ1-2	CASSELSGTGRPNYGYTF
-	TRBV7-7	TRBD1	17	TRBJ1-6	CASSLAGQFSYNSPLHF
few	TRBV5-1	TRBD1	15	TRBJ1-1	CASSPWTGRNTEAFF
-	TRBV11-2	TRBD1	15	TRBJ1-1	CASSLGAGGATEAFF
-	TRBV10-2	TRBD2	15	TRBJ2-1	CASRTSGGAYNEQFF
-	TRBV5-1	TRBD1	14	TRBJ2-7	CASSPGTGGYEQYF
-	TRBV7-2	-	12	TRBJ1-5	CASSLLNQPQHF
few	TRBV5-5	-	13	TRBJ1-1	CASSLQGNTEAFF
-	TRBV4-1	TRBD2	18	TRBJ2-1	CASSQAHLGLAGYNEQFF
-	TRBV25-1	TRBD2	18	TRBJ2-5	CASRALGLTSRSQETQYF
-	TRBV5-1	TRBD1	15	TRBJ2-7	CASSLVQGRSYEQYF
-	TRBV25-1	-	17	TRBJ1-1	CASSGVNEAAWNTEAFF
-	TRBV5-1	-	14	TRBJ2-2	CASSFGGDTGELFF
-	TRBV6-5	-	13	TRBJ1-1	CASSGQTNTEAFF
few	TRBV7-9	TRBD1	15	TRBJ1-1	CASSPDRGRWTEAFF
-	TRBV5-8	-	14	TRBJ2-7	CASSLEGGRWEQYF
-	TRBV10-1	-	15	TRBJ2-7	CASSQGTGSSYEQYF
-	TRBV2	TRBD1	16	TRBJ1-5	CASSSGTGSRNQPQHF
-	TRBV4-1	-	15	TRBJ1-5	CASSQSTVDNQPQHF
once	TRBV7-6	-	14	TRBJ1-2	CASSLSPANYGYTF
-	TRBV2	TRBD1	14	TRBJ2-5	CASSRTGGQETQYF
few	TRBV5-4	-	15	TRBJ2-5	CASSFSTVVQETQYF
-	TRBV5-6	TRBD1	14	TRBJ1-1	CASSLGGTGLPAFF
-	TRBV10-1	-	14	TRBJ2-7	CASGGTDKTYEQYF
-	TRBV5-6	TRBD1	15	TRBJ2-7	CASIDLGQGTYEQYF
once	TRBV6-1	TRBD1	14	TRBJ2-7	CASRSGTGPYEQYF
-	TRBV27	TRBD1	15	TRBJ2-1	CASSGTESTYNEQFF